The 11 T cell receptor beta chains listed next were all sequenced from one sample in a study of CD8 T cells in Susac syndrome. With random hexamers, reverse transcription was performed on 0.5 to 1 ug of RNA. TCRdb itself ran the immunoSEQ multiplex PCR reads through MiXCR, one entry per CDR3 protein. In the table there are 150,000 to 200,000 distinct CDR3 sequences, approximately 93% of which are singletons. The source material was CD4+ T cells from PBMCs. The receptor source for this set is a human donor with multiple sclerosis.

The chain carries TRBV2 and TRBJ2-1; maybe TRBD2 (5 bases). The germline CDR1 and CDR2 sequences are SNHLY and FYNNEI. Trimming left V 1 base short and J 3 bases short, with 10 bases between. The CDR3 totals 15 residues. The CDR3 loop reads CASSEGLAGYNEQFF. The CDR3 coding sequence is TGTGCCAGCAGTGAAGGTCTAGCTGGCTACAATGAGCAGTTCTTC.

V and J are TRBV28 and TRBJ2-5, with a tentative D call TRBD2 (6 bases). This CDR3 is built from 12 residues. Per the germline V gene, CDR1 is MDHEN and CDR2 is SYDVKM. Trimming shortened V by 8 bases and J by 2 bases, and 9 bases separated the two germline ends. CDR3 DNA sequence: TGTGCCAGCGGGGGGAGGCAAGAGACCCAGTACTTC. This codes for CASGGRQETQYF. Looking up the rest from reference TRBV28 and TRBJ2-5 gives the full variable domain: DVKVTQSSRYLVKRTGEKVFLECVQDMDHENMFWYRQDPGLGLRLIYFSYDVKMKEKGDIPEGYSVSREKKERFSLILESASTNQTSMYLCASGGRQETQYFGPGTRLLVL.

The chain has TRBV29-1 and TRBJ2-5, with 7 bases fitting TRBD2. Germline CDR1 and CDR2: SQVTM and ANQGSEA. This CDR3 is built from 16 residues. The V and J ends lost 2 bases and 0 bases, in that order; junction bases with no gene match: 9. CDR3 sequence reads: CSVERGVLPYQETQYF. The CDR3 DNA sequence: TGCAGCGTTGAACGGGGGGTTCTCCCTTACCAAGAGACCCAGTACTTC.

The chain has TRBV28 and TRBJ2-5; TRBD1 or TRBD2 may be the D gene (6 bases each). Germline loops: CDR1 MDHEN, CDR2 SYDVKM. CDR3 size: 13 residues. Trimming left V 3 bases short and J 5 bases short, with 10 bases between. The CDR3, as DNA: TGTGCCAGCAGTTTCGGGGGCGTGGAGACCCAGTACTTC. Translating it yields CASSFGGVETQYF.

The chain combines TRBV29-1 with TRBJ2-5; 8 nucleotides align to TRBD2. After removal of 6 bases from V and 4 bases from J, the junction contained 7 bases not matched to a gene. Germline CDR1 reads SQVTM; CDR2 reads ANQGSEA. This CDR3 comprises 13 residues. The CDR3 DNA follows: TGCAGCGTAGGGACTAGGATGGCAGAGACCCAGTACTTC. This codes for CSVGTRMAETQYF.

The CDR3 DNA sequence: TGTGCCAGCAGCCAAGATCCGGGACAGGACTACTATGGCTACACCTTC. It encodes CASSQDPGQDYYGYTF. The chain has TRBV4-2 and TRBJ1-2, with 8 bases matching TRBD1. Germline V gene data show CDR1 as LGHNA and CDR2 as YNFKEQ. The CDR3 has 16 residues. J was trimmed by 3 bases and V by 0 bases; bases with no gene match: 6.

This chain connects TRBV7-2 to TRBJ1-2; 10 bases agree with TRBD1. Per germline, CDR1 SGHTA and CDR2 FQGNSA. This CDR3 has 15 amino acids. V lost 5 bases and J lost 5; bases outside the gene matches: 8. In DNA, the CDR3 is TGTGCCAGCAGCGAAGAGGGGACAGGGGTTTATGGCTACACCTTC. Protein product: CASSEEGTGVYGYTF.

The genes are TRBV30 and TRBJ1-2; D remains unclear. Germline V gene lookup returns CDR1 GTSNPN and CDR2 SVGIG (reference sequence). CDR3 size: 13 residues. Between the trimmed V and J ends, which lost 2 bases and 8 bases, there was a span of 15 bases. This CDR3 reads CAWSLFSGGGYTF. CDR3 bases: TGTGCCTGGAGTTTGTTTTCAGGCGGGGGCTACACCTTC.

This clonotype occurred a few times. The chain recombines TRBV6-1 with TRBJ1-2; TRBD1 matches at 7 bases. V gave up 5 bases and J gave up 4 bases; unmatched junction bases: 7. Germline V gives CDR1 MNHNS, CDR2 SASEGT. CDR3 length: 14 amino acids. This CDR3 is CASSSLPGGYGYTF. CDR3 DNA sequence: TGTGCCAGCAGTTCCCTTCCAGGGGGCTATGGCTACACCTTC.

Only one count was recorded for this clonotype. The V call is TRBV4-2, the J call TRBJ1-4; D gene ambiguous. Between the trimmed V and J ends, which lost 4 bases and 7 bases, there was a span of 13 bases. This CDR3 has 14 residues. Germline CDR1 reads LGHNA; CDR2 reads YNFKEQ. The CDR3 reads CASSLPGVGEKLFF. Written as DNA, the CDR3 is TGTGCCAGCAGCCTTCCCGGGGTTGGTGAAAAACTGTTTTTT.

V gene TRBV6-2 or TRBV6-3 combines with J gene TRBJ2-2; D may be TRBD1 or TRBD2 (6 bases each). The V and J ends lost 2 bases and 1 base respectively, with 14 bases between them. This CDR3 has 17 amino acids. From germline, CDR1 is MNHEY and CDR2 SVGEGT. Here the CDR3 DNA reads TGTGCCAGCAGTTACGAGGGGGGACGGGTGAACACCGGGGAGCTGTTTTTT. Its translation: CASSYEGGRVNTGELFF.